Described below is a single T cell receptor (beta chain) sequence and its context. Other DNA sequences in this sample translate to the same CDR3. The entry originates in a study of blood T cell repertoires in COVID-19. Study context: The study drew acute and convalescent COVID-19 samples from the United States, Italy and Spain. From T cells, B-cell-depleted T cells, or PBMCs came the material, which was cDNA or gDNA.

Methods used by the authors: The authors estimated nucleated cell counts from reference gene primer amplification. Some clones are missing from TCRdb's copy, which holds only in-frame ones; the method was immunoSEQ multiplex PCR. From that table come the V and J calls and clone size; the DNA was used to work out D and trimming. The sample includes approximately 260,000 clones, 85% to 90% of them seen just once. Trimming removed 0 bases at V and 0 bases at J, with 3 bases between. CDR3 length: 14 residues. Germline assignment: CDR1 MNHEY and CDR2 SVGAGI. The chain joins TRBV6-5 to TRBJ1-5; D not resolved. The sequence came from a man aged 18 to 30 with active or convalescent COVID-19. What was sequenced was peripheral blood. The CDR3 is CASSYSRSNQPQHF. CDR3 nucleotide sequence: TGTGCCAGCAGTTACTCGCGTAGCAATCAGCCCCAGCATTTT.